This T cell receptor (beta chain) is drawn from a study of cytomegalovirus exposure and HLA in healthy donors (dated by TCRdb to the late 2010s). Background on the whole study: According to an earlier analysis of several hundred of the donors, roughly 180 million T cells yielded approximately 120 million unique TCR beta sequences and approximately 300 Gb of sequence data. Every discovery cohort repertoire had been produced on one sequencing platform. The study was designed to test whether signatures of past pathogen exposure could be identified by cataloging public T cell receptors. To predict cytomegalovirus infection status, the study brought together high-throughput TCR immunosequencing, statistical association of individual TCRs with disease status, and machine learning. An early release covering some 640 HLA-typed donors comprised about 300 gigabases of sequencing data and 65 million to 100 million unique TCR sequences. A later analysis re-analyzed previously published TCR beta repertoires from 500 to 700 donors and added high-resolution HLA genotyping to study TCR occurrence patterns. Besides the first cohort of roughly 640 subjects, a separate validation cohort made up of about 120 different subjects was used. Donor age, sex, ethnicity and CMV serostatus were compiled alongside the repertoire data. In a later genetic analysis, genome-wide SNP genotypes for about three fifths of the roughly 670 donors were used, and that subset was treated as a discovery cohort. Class I and class II HLA loci were covered by the typing at four-digit resolution. To decide whether each TCR beta V gene segment behaved as functional or pseudogenic, an earlier analysis of 587 of the donors relied on high-throughput TCR beta sequencing. Among some 400 genotyped donors of the cohort, an average of approximately 240,000 unique TCR beta nucleotide sequences was sequenced per donor, of which 15% to 20% were non-productive. Of the 398 genotyped donors, 75% to 85% were placed in the genetic ancestry cluster associated with self-reported Caucasian donors. The number of donors typed differed by locus, with about 629-630 for A, B, C, DRB1 and DQB1, around 500 for DQA1, 600 to 610 for DPA1, and under 490 for DPB1. Rather than using new phenotypic data, the later analysis identified candidate immune exposures from TCR beta sequences and from how often those sequences occurred across donors. Roughly five DR-DQ haplotypes were handled as single units for association and clustering, since linkage in the cohort was strong. The T cell repertoires of 666 subjects were profiled by immunosequencing and related to cytomegalovirus serostatus.

The cohort comprised fewer than 700 healthy bone marrow donors. At the time of sampling, all cohort members were nominally healthy, though unrecorded immune exposures were likely present. The donor tested CMV seronegative, placing the donor among the 350 to 400 seronegative members of the cohort. A peripheral blood sample was collected from each donor, and TCR beta sequencing was performed on peripheral blood mononuclear cells. The Qiagen DNeasy Blood Extraction Kit was used to extract genomic DNA from the blood cell samples. For this clone: This clone's antigen is unknown.

Study-level results and caveats: Strong co-occurrence of HLA alleles, especially DR and DQ, made assigning TCR associations to individual alleles difficult. Most CMV-associated TCR beta chains appeared to be HLA-restricted in a later analysis, and the HLA associations seemed to be driven largely by CMV exposure. Correlated functional status among segregating V segments might reflect linkage disequilibrium, but an unknown experimental factor could not be ruled out. Cytomegalovirus status was reported to be diagnosed by the classifier with high specificity and sensitivity in both the original and validation cohorts. A later analysis associated 15,000 to 20,000 TCR beta sequences with specific HLA alleles at a false discovery rate of 0.05. Three of the identified cytomegalovirus-associated TCR beta chains were confirmed in vitro to be specific for cytomegalovirus antigens. The sequencing pipeline was judged likely to have produced a cluster of highly shared sequence variants as a technical artifact. An earlier analysis of around 600 of the donors showed that most TCR beta V segments appeared in productive rearrangements either about 90% or about 30% of the time, which broadly matched IMGT annotations. Because some donors lacked HLA typing at each locus, the association tests relied only on the typed subset. The earlier analysis of a few hundred of the donors excluded over 15 rarely observed V segments, including chromosome 9 orphons, because counts were too low. A later genetic analysis reported fewer N-insertions in productive TCRs among donors in an Asian-associated ancestry cluster than the roughly 700-donor mean. In a later analysis, several top co-occurrence clusters were reported to appear linked to parvovirus B19, influenza, CMV and Epstein-Barr virus. In a later genetic analysis, a missense DCLRE1C variant was associated with V-gene and J-gene trimming of TCR beta chains, and the association was replicated in an independent cohort. The study gave a list of some 150 TCR beta chains associated with cytomegalovirus. Immune exposure information for the cohort was limited to CMV serostatus. Only TCR beta chains were sequenced in this cohort, and the absence of alpha or paired-chain data limited detectable features. A further reported finding was that TCR beta sequences accurately predicted the HLA-A and HLA-B alleles for most subjects in the first cohort. Roughly uniform sequencing depth across donors was assumed in presence/absence analyses, although this assumption may not hold. The authors suggested that the approach could potentially be generalized to other disease states and immunological phenotypes. Across donors, most TCR sequences were observed very rarely, whereas some public TCRs were present in many individuals. In a later analysis, HLA-associated TCR beta chains showed more clonal expansion and lower generation probabilities than non-associated chains that were equally common. Some IMGT-functional V segments, including TRBV6-2 and TRBV6-3, could not be distinguished by the 87-base-pair reads and were therefore excluded. In a later analysis, TCR association rates were found to vary across HLA loci, with the most associated TCRs seen for DRB1 alleles and the fewest for HLA-C alleles.

The CDR3 has 13 amino acids, counting the end cysteine and phenylalanine. Of all the DNA, just the CDR3 is kept, 39 bases in frame from base 1. Trimming at the junction amounts to 5 bases on V and 8 bases on J, and the germline ends lie 10 bases apart. CDR1 and CDR2 are read off the germline V gene (reference sequence) as SEHNR and FQNEAQ. To prepare the library, the immunoSEQ multiplex PCR assay was applied. A mixture of 60 forward primers for TCR Vbeta segments and 13 reverse primers for TCR Jbeta segments was used in the multiplex PCR. Amplification of the CDR3 region of rearranged TCR beta genes was performed with a multiplex PCR assay on genomic DNA. The Illumina HiSeq System was used to sequence the amplified TCR beta libraries as 87-base-pair reads. In the source study's methods: In a later analysis, tens of millions of unique TCR beta chains were counted across the roughly 670 repertoires, and roughly 10 million of these chains were shared by at least two donors. Raw reads were error-corrected and collapsed into unique sequences by a nearest-neighbor algorithm in which closely related sequences were merged to remove PCR and sequencing errors. Alignment of CDR3 sequences to IMGT reference sequences was used to assign V, D and J gene segments. Each retained sequence needed at least a six-nucleotide match to both a V gene segment and a J gene segment. A rearrangement was called productive if the CDR3 had no stop codons and remained in frame with V and J, and every other rearrangement was called non-productive. Following IMGT convention, CDR3 was defined as the stretch from the second conserved V-encoded cysteine to the conserved J-encoded phenylalanine. In an earlier analysis of approximately 500 of the donors, sequences lacking an unambiguous match to a single V gene segment were excluded. An earlier analysis of a few hundred of the donors called V segments functional above 56.7% productive rearrangements and segregating when the between-donor standard deviation exceeded 5%. A statistical classification framework was built for diagnosing cytomegalovirus status from the catalog of TCR beta chain sequences. In a later analysis, V and J genes were assigned by comparing TCR nucleotide sequences against IMGT/GENE-DB human TR gene sequences. The TCRdist pipeline was used in a later analysis to assign CDR3 sequences and most-parsimonious VDJ recombination scenarios. In a later analysis, each TCR beta chain was defined by its CDR3 amino acid sequence together with its V-gene family, and reads without a unique V-gene family were excluded. In a later analysis, nearly 600 highly shared, low-generation-probability nucleotide sequences were removed to address suspected cross-contamination and a sequencing artifact. In a later analysis, a clonal expansion index was calculated for each public chain from normalized within-repertoire ranks of inferred template counts. In a later analysis, generation probabilities were computed with a VDJ recombination model fitted to out-of-frame rearrangements, and the resulting probabilities were checked against IGoR. In a later analysis, TCR-TCR, TCR-HLA and TCR-CMV co-occurrence was scored with hypergeometric tests, and a repertoire-size bias correction was applied to TCR pairs. In a later analysis, false discovery rates were estimated by permuting HLA or CMV assignments 20 times. In a later analysis, co-occurring TCRs were grouped using DBSCAN, with TCRdist sequence similarity added in when clustering inside HLA-allele-positive subsets. For co-occurrence clustering, repertoires with fewer than 30,000 or more than 120,000 public chains were excluded, along with five repertoires with anomalous nucleotide sharing. TCRdb took over this immuneACCESS table, retaining in-frame rearrangements with V and J assigned. Such tables are incomplete; in checked studies, under half of the missing clones stem from an unresolved V gene, and the remainder is unexplained. V and J calls and clone size are those listed in that table; D and trimming were worked out from the DNA. The sample's table lists a count of about 53,000 clones. The top ten clones comprise less than 2.5% of the sample.

Here the chain combines TRBV7-9 and TRBJ1-6, with an unclear D gene assignment. The TCR comes from a woman between 18 and 30 years old in good health and CMV-seronegative. Material: PBMCs. The base sequence is TGTGCCAGCAGCCGGGAAGCGGATTCACCCCTCCACTTT. Translated, it reads CASSREADSPLHF.